The 27 T cell receptor beta chains presented below share a single source sample, sequenced in a study of shared clonotypes between healthy human individuals. The naive CD8 fraction comprised CD45RO-negative cells positively selected for CCR7 and excluded terminally differentiated effector memory CD45RA+ cells. Sequencing was performed with immunoSEQ multiplex PCR; in TCRdb, only in-frame clones are kept and a portion is missing. The sample gives under 850,000 clones, 92% of which show up once; less than 25% is in the top ten. Material: naive CD8+ T cells sorted from blood. Source of these receptors: a man aged 25 to 40 in good health.

The rearrangement uses TRBV7-9 and TRBJ2-2, with 12 bases fitting TRBD1. The germline V gene encodes CDR1 SEHNR and CDR2 FQNEAQ (reference sequence). J lost 6 bases, V lost 5 bases, and 7 bases had no gene match. CDR3 length: 16 residues. CDR3 in amino acids: CASSNPGQGAPGELFF. CDR3 nucleotides: TGTGCCAGCAGCAACCCGGGACAGGGGGCTCCCGGGGAGCTGTTTTTT.

A word on this clone: One junction end disagrees with the germline gene, perhaps due to a read error. Within the sample, other DNA sequences also encode this same CDR3. The chain links TRBV29-1 to TRBJ2-7; TRBD2 matches at 9 bases. The V gene's germline CDR1 is SQVTM and CDR2 ANQGSEA. CDR3 length equals 13 residues. The CDR3 reads CSVEAGGSYEQYF. In nucleotides, the CDR3 is TGCAGCGTGGAAGCGGGAGGCTCCTACGAGCAGTACTTC.

The rearrangement links TRBV7-9 to TRBJ1-1; D may be TRBD1 (5 bases). V shed 3 bases and J shed 5 bases, with 25 bases lying between them. The germline CDR1 and CDR2 sequences are SEHNR and FQNEAQ (reference sequence). This CDR3 is 18 amino acids long. DNA of the CDR3: TGTGCCAGCAGCTTTAGATTAAGGGTGCAGGGCTCCCCGACTGAAGCTTTCTTT. Translation: CASSFRLRVQGSPTEAFF.

The V call is TRBV19, the J call TRBJ2-1; D uncertain. Trimming removed 3 bases from V and 7 bases from J, with 10 bases in between. The CDR3 has 13 amino acids. The germline V gene encodes CDR1 LNHDA and CDR2 SQIVND (reference sequence). The CDR3 nucleotides read TGTGCCAGTAGTATCTCCGATTGGAATGAGCAGTTCTTC. Protein: CASSISDWNEQFF.

The chain uses TRBV5-8 and TRBJ2-7, with D unresolved. V lost 1 base to trimming and J lost 7 bases, with 3 bases between them. This CDR3 has 10 amino acids. The germline V gene encodes CDR1 SGHTS and CDR2 YDEGEE. As DNA, the CDR3 is TGTGCCAGCAGCTTGTGGGAGCAGTACTTC. Translation: CASSLWEQYF.

The rearrangement uses TRBV6-5 and TRBJ1-2; 7 bases line up with TRBD1. Germline CDR1 MNHEY, CDR2 SVGAGI. With 4 bases clipped from V and 3 bases from J, the junction kept 11 bases outside the gene matches. CDR3 size: 16 residues. This CDR3 is CASSFLTTQGDYGYTF. CDR3 nucleotides: TGTGCCAGCAGTTTCCTCACGACCCAGGGGGACTATGGCTACACCTTC.

The chain couples TRBV29-1 to TRBJ2-1; 10 nucleotides line up with TRBD2. The CDR3 covers 19 residues. The germline CDR1 and CDR2 sequences are SQVTM and ANQGSEA. V was pared by 2 bases and J by 0 bases, with 13 bases of the junction left unmatched. The CDR3 sequence: CSVERALAGTLISYNEQFF. In DNA, the CDR3 is TGCAGCGTTGAACGAGCACTAGCGGGAACCCTTATCTCCTACAATGAGCAGTTCTTC.

The rearrangement links TRBV7-2 to TRBJ2-1; 9 bases line up with TRBD2. The CDR3 consists of 17 residues. V trimming: 5 bases; J trimming: 4 bases; junction bases outside the gene matches: 12. Germline assignment: CDR1 SGHTA and CDR2 FQGNSA. CDR3 region: CASSKLRLAEQYNEQFF. CDR3 nucleotides: TGTGCCAGCAGCAAATTACGACTAGCGGAGCAATACAATGAGCAGTTCTTC.

The gene calls are TRBV30 and TRBJ1-3; no clear D gene. Germline V gives CDR1 GTSNPN, CDR2 SVGIG (reference sequence). Deletions cut 0 bases from V and 2 bases from J, with 14 bases between. This CDR3 has 16 amino acids. In nucleotides, the CDR3 is TGTGCCTGGAGTGTAGGAGTGGGAAATACTGGAAACACCATATATTTT. The encoded protein is CAWSVGVGNTGNTIYF.

The rearrangement uses TRBV29-1 and TRBJ2-7; no reliable D call. Germline values: CDR1 SQVTM, CDR2 ANQGSEA. The CDR3 has 10 residues. V was shortened by 4 bases and J by 6 bases, with 7 bases between the two germline ends. As DNA, the CDR3 is TGCAGCGTTGTCAGCAGCGAGCAGTACTTC. Protein product: CSVVSSEQYF.

The chain joins TRBV5-1 to TRBJ2-1, with a weak D call TRBD1 (5 bases). CDR3 length equals 14 residues. Germline values: CDR1 SGHRS, CDR2 YFSETQ. Deletions cut 1 base from V and 6 bases from J, with 11 bases between. The CDR3 DNA sequence: TGCGCCAGCAGCTTGCAACAGGCAGTCAATGAGCAGTTCTTC. Translating gives CASSLQQAVNEQFF.

The chain recombines TRBV27 with TRBJ2-2, with TRBD2 matching 15 bases. The CDR3 runs to 17 residues. Trimming took 4 bases from V and 6 from J; bases not matched to a gene: 6. Per germline, CDR1 MNHEY and CDR2 SMNVEV (reference sequence). CDR3 DNA sequence: TGTGCCAGCAGTTCCGGACTAGCGGGAGGGCCCGCCGGGGAGCTGTTTTTT. Translation: CASSSGLAGGPAGELFF.

The chain links TRBV7-9 to TRBJ2-5; D is perhaps TRBD2 (5 bases). The germline V gene encodes CDR1 SEHNR and CDR2 FQNEAQ (reference sequence). The CDR3 contains 17 residues. Trimming removed 4 bases from V and 2 bases from J, with 20 bases in between. The CDR3 here is CASSSSLGTRDQETQYF. CDR3 coding DNA: TGTGCCAGCAGCTCATCTCTGGGTACTAGGGATCAAGAGACCCAGTACTTC.

The chain couples TRBV7-2 to TRBJ2-7; D gene uncertain. From germline, CDR1 is SGHTA and CDR2 FQGNSA. The CDR3 runs 15 residues. V was cut by 2 bases and J by 2 bases, with 13 bases left in between. The CDR3 loop reads CASSLIWTEAYEQYF. CDR3 bases: TGTGCCAGCAGCTTAATATGGACCGAAGCCTACGAGCAGTACTTC.

This clone was counted a single time. This chain joins TRBV29-1 and TRBJ2-7; maybe TRBD1 (6 bases). Germline lookup yields CDR1 SQVTM and CDR2 ANQGSEA. Trimming cost V 4 bases and J 1 base, with 11 bases left between them. The CDR3 totals 13 residues. CDR3 coding DNA: TGCAGCGTTGCGGACAGTTCATCCTACGAGCAGTACTTC. It codes for CSVADSSSYEQYF.

The table lists this clone with a count of one. This chain uses TRBV4-3 with TRBJ2-5; the match to TRBD1 covers 7 bases. CDR1 and CDR2 (germline): LGHNA, YSLEER. J was trimmed by 2 bases and V by 1 base; bases with no gene match: 4. This CDR3 has 15 amino acids. The CDR3 DNA sequence: TGCGCCAGCAGCCAAGTCTGGACAGGTCAAGAGACCCAGTACTTC. Translated: CASSQVWTGQETQYF.

The chain employs TRBV10-1 and TRBJ2-3, with D maybe TRBD2 (6 bases). The CDR3 sequence is 17 residues long. Germline V CDR1 and CDR2: WNHNN, SYGVQD (reference sequence). Trimming removed 3 bases from V and 2 bases from J, with 18 bases in between. The DNA for the CDR3 is TGCGCCAGCAGTGAAAACAGGAGGGATGTTTTCACAGATACGCAGTATTTT. Its protein product is CASSENRRDVFTDTQYF.

This clone was observed at least ten times. The rearrangement links TRBV6-4 to TRBJ2-3, with TRBD1 matching over 8 bases. V was pared by 0 bases and J by 4 bases, with 0 bases of the junction left unmatched. This CDR3 is built from 14 residues. The germline CDR1 and CDR2 sequences are MRHNA and SNTAGT. The CDR3 spells CASSDSQGADTQYF. The CDR3 DNA follows: TGTGCCAGCAGTGACTCACAGGGGGCAGATACGCAGTATTTT.

The V call is TRBV7-2, the J call TRBJ2-7; D remains ambiguous. There are 14 residues in the CDR3. V lost 5 bases and J lost 1, with 12 bases in between. Germline V lookup: CDR1 SGHTA, CDR2 FQGNSA. CDR3 in DNA: TGTGCCAGCAGCCCCCGAGCGAATTCCTACGAGCAGTACTTC. Residues: CASSPRANSYEQYF. The full variable domain, completed using reference TRBV7-2 and TRBJ2-7, is GAGVSQSPSNKVTEKGKDVELRCDPISGHTALYWYRQSLGQGLEFLIYFQGNSAPDKSGLPSDRFSAERTGGSVSTLTIQRTQQEDSAVYLCASSPRANSYEQYFGPGTRLTVT.

The V and J genes are TRBV5-3 and TRBJ2-7; 7 bases are shared with TRBD1. TRBV5-3 is assigned to the ORF class and has an uncertain function. Trimming took 3 bases from V and 3 from J; bases not matched to a gene: 6. The CDR3 extends over 14 amino acids. The CDR3 region is CARSYGTEFYEQYF. In nucleotides, the CDR3 is TGTGCCAGAAGCTATGGGACAGAGTTCTACGAGCAGTACTTC.

V is TRBV4-3 and J is TRBJ2-3, with 7 bases that match TRBD2. CDR1 and CDR2 (germline): LGHNA, YSLEER. The V segment lost 1 base and the J segment 5 bases; nucleotides outside the gene matches: 6. The CDR3 runs 15 residues. The chain's CDR3 is CASSQVLSSGDTQYF. The CDR3 nucleotides are TGCGCCAGCAGCCAAGTTCTGTCTAGCGGAGATACGCAGTATTTT.

This clone was recorded a few times. J is TRBJ2-1 and V is TRBV19; no reliable D call. CDR1 LNHDA and CDR2 SQIVND come from the germline V gene (reference sequence). V gave up 4 bases and J gave up 0 bases, with 25 bases separating them. The CDR3 contains 20 residues. The CDR3 DNA sequence: TGTGCCAGTAGTAACGGTCAGGTGGAGAACCGTCATCGCTCCTACAATGAGCAGTTCTTC. Protein: CASSNGQVENRHRSYNEQFF.

This chain uses TRBV4-1 with TRBJ1-2, with TRBD1 as a possible D gene (6 bases). Trimming took off 4 bases at V and 5 bases at J, with 17 bases between the two ends. The CDR3 has 15 amino acids. Germline lookup yields CDR1 MGHRA and CDR2 YSYEKL. The CDR3 DNA follows: TGCGCCAGCAGCCTCACCTCCGGGGGCGCTTATGGCTACACCTTC. It yields the protein CASSLTSGGAYGYTF.

The chain uses TRBV5-6 and TRBJ1-2, with D maybe TRBD1 (6 bases). Trimming cost V 0 bases and J 8 bases, with 20 bases left between them. Germline-derived CDR1 and CDR2 are SGHDT and YYEEEE. This CDR3 is 16 amino acids long. CDR3 DNA: TGTGCCAGCAGCTTGGCCAAGGACACCTGGGGGCTGGGCTACACCTTC. Amino acid sequence: CASSLAKDTWGLGYTF.

This sequence joins TRBV30 and TRBJ2-1, with 7 positions matching TRBD2. Trimming took 0 bases from V and 5 from J; bases not matched to a gene: 7. CDR3 length: 15 residues. Looked up from germline, CDR1 is GTSNPN and CDR2 is SVGIG (reference sequence). Here the CDR3 reads CAWSVSAGAHNEQFF. For the CDR3, the DNA is TGTGCCTGGAGTGTATCGGCGGGAGCGCACAATGAGCAGTTCTTC.

The genes are TRBV7-9 and TRBJ1-3; 7 bases line up with TRBD1. The trim removed 4 bases at V and 6 bases at J, leaving 9 bases unmatched. Per germline, CDR1 SEHNR and CDR2 FQNEAQ (reference sequence). The length of the CDR3 is 15 residues. This CDR3 is CASSSTGRKLNTIYF. As DNA, the CDR3 is TGTGCCAGCAGCTCGACAGGGAGGAAGCTAAACACCATATATTTT.

The chain joins TRBV4-3 to TRBJ2-1, with a weak D call TRBD2 (5 bases). Germline assignment: CDR1 LGHNA and CDR2 YSLEER. Trimming took 4 bases from V and 0 from J, leaving 10 bases between them. The CDR3 sequence is 15 residues long. This CDR3 reads CASSLRASSYNEQFF. In nucleotides, the CDR3 is TGCGCCAGCAGCCTGCGGGCAAGCTCCTACAATGAGCAGTTCTTC.